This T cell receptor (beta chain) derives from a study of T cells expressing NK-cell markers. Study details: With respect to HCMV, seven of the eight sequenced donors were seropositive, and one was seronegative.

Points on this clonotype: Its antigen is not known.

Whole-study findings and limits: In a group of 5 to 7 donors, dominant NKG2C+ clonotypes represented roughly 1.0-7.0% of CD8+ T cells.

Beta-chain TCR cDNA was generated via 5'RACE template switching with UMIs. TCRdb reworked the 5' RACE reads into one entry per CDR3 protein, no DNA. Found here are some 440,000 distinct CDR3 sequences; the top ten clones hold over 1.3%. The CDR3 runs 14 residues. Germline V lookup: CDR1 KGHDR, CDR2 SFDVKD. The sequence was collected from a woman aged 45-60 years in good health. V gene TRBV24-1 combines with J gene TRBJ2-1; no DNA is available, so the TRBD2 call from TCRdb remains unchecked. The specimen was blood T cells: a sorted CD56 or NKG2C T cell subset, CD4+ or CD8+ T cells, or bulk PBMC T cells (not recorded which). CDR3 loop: CATSDARENNEQFF.